This T cell receptor beta chain was captured in a study of T cell responses to AZD1222 COVID-19 vaccine. Trimming removed 5 bases from V and 6 bases from J, with 14 bases in between. This CDR3 comprises 13 residues. The germline CDR1 and CDR2 sequences are SGHVS and FQNEAQ. TCRdb's copy holds only in-frame clones and misses some; the assay was immunoSEQ multiplex PCR. Found here are 90,000 or so clones, 80% to 90% of them singletons; the top ten hold around 15%. Material: peripheral blood, obtained on day 0 of AZD1222 vaccination. The genes are TRBV7-8 and TRBJ2-7, with D possibly called TRBD1 or TRBD2 (5 bases each). This TCR derives from an adult in good health. The CDR3 nucleotides are TGTGCCAGCAGCCCACCCGGGGCCGCCGAGCAGTACTTC. Its translation is CASSPPGAAEQYF.